The 22 T cell receptor beta chains presented below share a single source sample, sequenced in a study of blood T cells in healthy people across ages. Primers used in a second PCR of about 7 to 12 cycles were a sample-barcoded 5' primer and a J-beta primer mix. TCRdb reprocessed the 5' RACE reads via MiXCR and lists one record per CDR3 protein. The profile shows hundreds of thousands of distinct CDR3 sequences, about 43% of them singletons. The sample consisted of blood. All receptors derive from an elderly man in good health.

This clonotype has more than one count but fewer than ten. This sequence joins TRBV12-3 or TRBV12-4 and TRBJ2-5; D may be TRBD2 (5 bases). V gave up 3 bases and J gave up 5 bases, with 10 bases separating them. There are 13 residues in the CDR3. The DNA for the CDR3 is TGTGCCAGCAGTTTCCAGTCGGGGGAGACCCAGTACTTC. Translation gives CASSFQSGETQYF.

This sequence joins TRBV20-1 and TRBJ2-5; 7 bases are shared with TRBD2. This CDR3 is 11 amino acids long. Germline CDR1 reads DFQATT; CDR2 reads SNEGSKA (reference sequence). V was clipped by 7 bases and J by 11 bases; unmatched bases: 10. CDR3 region: CSGLADNEQYF. The CDR3 nucleotides read TGCAGTGGTCTAGCGGACAATGAGCAGTACTTC.

This chain links TRBV6-6 with TRBJ2-7; no firm D call. V lost 2 bases to trimming and J lost 2 bases, with 13 bases between them. The CDR3 contains 15 residues. CDR1 MNHNY and CDR2 SVGAGI come from the germline V gene (reference sequence). The CDR3 protein is CASSYEKGPTYEQYF. The CDR3 DNA reads TGTGCCAGCAGTTACGAAAAAGGGCCTACCTACGAGCAGTACTTC.

This clonotype was recorded a few times. The gene calls are TRBV6-2 or TRBV6-3 and TRBJ2-5; D perhaps matches TRBD1 (5 bases). Trimming shortened V by 5 bases and J by 2 bases, and 12 bases separated the two germline ends. This CDR3 comprises 14 residues. Germline assignment: CDR1 MNHEY and CDR2 SVGEGT. The DNA for the CDR3 is TGTGCCAGCAGTCGACGACAGTTACAAGAGACCCAGTACTTC. Encoded protein: CASSRRQLQETQYF.

Regarding this clonotype: Possible read error: a much larger clone is one base away. The gene calls are TRBV6-1 and TRBJ2-5, with 10 bases identical to TRBD2. The CDR3 spans 15 residues. J gave up 11 bases and V 6 bases, and 15 bases lay outside the gene matches. Germline CDR1 is MNHNS and CDR2 is SASEGT. Here the CDR3 reads CASRTGTSVNNEQYF. The CDR3 DNA sequence: TGTGCCAGCAGGACCGGGACTAGCGTAAACAATGAGCAGTACTTC.

This chain links TRBV20-1 with TRBJ2-5; tentative D call: TRBD1 (5 bases). V lost 5 bases and J lost 0, with 7 bases in between. From germline, CDR1 is DFQATT and CDR2 SNEGSKA (reference sequence). The CDR3 consists of 12 residues. Here the CDR3 reads CSASTDQETQYF. The DNA for the CDR3 is TGCAGTGCTTCGACAGACCAAGAGACCCAGTACTTC.

This clonotype was counted a few times. The chain is built from TRBV7-9 and TRBJ2-1, with D tentatively TRBD1 (6 bases). The CDR3 is 17 amino acids. The V end lost 5 bases, the J end lost 8 bases, and 25 bases lay between the germline ends. Germline V gene sequence: CDR1 SEHNR, CDR2 FQNEAQ (reference sequence). The DNA of the CDR3 is TGTGCCAGCAGCAAAATACTCCCGGGTTGGGGGCTGGATGAGCAGTTCTTC. This translates into CASSKILPGWGLDEQFF. The full variable domain, with the rest looked up from reference TRBV7-9 and TRBJ2-1, is DTGVSQNPRHKITKRGQNVTFRCDPISEHNRLYWYRQTLGQGPEFLTYFQNEAQLEKSRLLSDRFSAERPKGSFSTLEIQRTEQGDSAMYLCASSKILPGWGLDEQFFGPGTRLTVL.

The table lists this clonotype with many counts. The DNA of the CDR3 is TGCAGCCCGCGGACTTCAGATACGCAGTATTTT. Protein product: CSPRTSDTQYF. The rearrangement uses TRBV29-1 and TRBJ2-3; D is perhaps TRBD2 (5 bases). The CDR3 is 11 amino acids. The germline V gene encodes CDR1 SQVTM and CDR2 ANQGSEA. The V and J ends lost 8 bases and 4 bases respectively, with 10 bases between them.

The rearrangement uses TRBV7-2 and TRBJ2-7, with 7 bases lining up with TRBD2. Germline CDR1 SGHTA, CDR2 FQGNSA. V gave up 4 bases and J gave up 0 bases; unmatched junction bases: 12. The CDR3 has 17 amino acids. The CDR3 DNA follows: TGTGCCAGCAGCTCCCCAAACCGAGCGGGGATCTCCTACGAGCAGTACTTC. Translation gives CASSSPNRAGISYEQYF. The full variable domain, with the rest looked up from reference TRBV7-2 and TRBJ2-7, is GAGVSQSPSNKVTEKGKDVELRCDPISGHTALYWYRQSLGQGLEFLIYFQGNSAPDKSGLPSDRFSAERTGGSVSTLTIQRTQQEDSAVYLCASSSPNRAGISYEQYFGPGTRLTVT.

The V and J genes are TRBV6-2 or TRBV6-3 and TRBJ2-6, with D unclear. Trimming left V 1 base short and J 2 bases short, with 6 bases between. Germline CDR1 MNHEY, CDR2 SVGEGT. The CDR3 sequence is 15 residues long. This chain's CDR3 is CASSYWVPGANVLTF. DNA of the CDR3: TGTGCCAGCAGTTACTGGGTCCCTGGGGCCAACGTCCTGACTTTC.

This clonotype has just a few counts. The V gene is TRBV4-3, the J gene TRBJ2-4, with a tentative D call TRBD2 (7 bases). The CDR3 runs to 15 residues. The V gene's germline CDR1 is LGHNA and CDR2 YSLEER. V lost 0 bases and J 6 bases, leaving 12 bases between the germline ends. The CDR3 is CASSQEGGLGNIQYF. DNA of the CDR3: TGCGCCAGCAGCCAAGAGGGGGGGCTTGGAAACATTCAGTACTTC.

The rearrangement joins TRBV10-2 to TRBJ2-7; 8 nucleotides line up with TRBD2. The end of the DNA fits TRBJ2-5 better, so the J call may be wrong. There are 13 residues in the CDR3. The V gene's germline CDR1 is WSHSY and CDR2 SAAADI. Here the CDR3 DNA reads TGCGCCAGCAGTCCCCGGGAGGGGGAGACCCAGTACTTC. Protein: CASSPREGETQYF.

The V gene is TRBV7-2, the J gene TRBJ2-1; 8 nucleotides line up with TRBD1. The V gene end was trimmed by 5 bases and the J gene end by 3 bases; junction bases not matched to a gene: 9. The CDR3 is 16 residues long. Germline lookup yields CDR1 SGHTA and CDR2 FQGNSA. As DNA, the CDR3 is TGTGCCAGCAGCCCTTCCGGGACAGGTCACTACAATGAGCAGTTCTTC. Translating it yields CASSPSGTGHYNEQFF.

This clonotype was counted only a few times. The chain carries TRBV6-6 and TRBJ2-5; D could derive from TRBD1 or TRBD2 (6 bases each). CDR3 length equals 16 residues. The germline V and J ends were trimmed by 7 bases and 2 bases, with 20 bases remaining between them. Germline loops: CDR1 MNHNY, CDR2 SVGAGI (reference sequence). CDR3 in amino acids: CASNTSGAAHQETQYF. CDR3 coding DNA: TGTGCCAGCAACACCTCGGGGGCAGCACATCAAGAGACCCAGTACTTC.

This clonotype came up many times. The rearrangement joins TRBV5-1 to TRBJ2-5; D could derive from TRBD1 or TRBD2 (5 bases each). V shed 4 bases and J shed 1 base, with 14 bases lying between them. The V gene's germline CDR1 is SGHRS and CDR2 YFSETQ. The CDR3 length is 15 residues. CDR3 coding DNA: TGCGCCAGCAGCCCCGGGGCGGGCATCCAAGAGACCCAGTACTTC. Its protein product is CASSPGAGIQETQYF. Full variable domain (remainder filled in from reference TRBV5-1 and TRBJ2-5): KAGVTQTPRYLIKTRGQQVTLSCSPISGHRSVSWYQQTPGQGLQFLFEYFSETQRNKGNFPGRFSGRQFSNSRSEMNVSTLELGDSALYLCASSPGAGIQETQYFGPGTRLLVL.

This clonotype appeared a few times. CDR3 amino acids: CATSRRGLAGGGELFF. The CDR3 DNA reads as TGTGCCACCAGCAGACGCGGACTAGCGGGAGGCGGGGAGCTGTTTTTT. The J gene is TRBJ2-2, the V gene TRBV15, with TRBD2 matching over 14 bases. The CDR3 spans 16 residues. Trimming removed 2 bases from V and 7 bases from J; junction bases left unmatched: 3. Germline CDR1 reads LNHNV; CDR2 reads YYDKDF (reference sequence). Together with reference TRBV15 and TRBJ2-2, the CDR3 gives the full variable domain: DAMVIQNPRYQVTQFGKPVTLSCSQTLNHNVMYWYQQKSSQAPKLLFHYYDKDFNNEADTPDNFQSRRPNTSFCFLDIRSPGLGDTAMYLCATSRRGLAGGGELFFGEGSRLTVL.

The gene calls are TRBV7-9 and TRBJ1-2; D may be TRBD1 (5 bases). Germline V gene data show CDR1 as SEHNR and CDR2 as FQNEAQ (reference sequence). The length of the CDR3 is 14 residues. The V end lost 6 bases, the J end lost 6 bases, and 17 bases lay between the germline ends. The CDR3 protein is CASRPAGGLDGYTF. CDR3 nucleotide sequence: TGTGCCAGCAGACCCGCTGGGGGTCTAGATGGCTACACCTTC.

For this clonotype: One junction end disagrees with the germline gene, perhaps due to a read error. The gene calls are TRBV28 and TRBJ1-5; TRBD1 agrees at 8 bases. The CDR3 is 14 amino acids. Germline CDR1 is MDHEN and CDR2 is SYDVKM. This CDR3 reads CTSSNRQGNQPQHF. The CDR3, as DNA: TGTACCAGCAGTAACCGACAGGGGAATCAGCCCCAGCATTTT.

Turning to this clonotype: This sequence may be a read error, since a much larger clone differs from it by one base. Here the CDR3 DNA reads TGCAGCGTTGTGGGGACGGCTGGACAGGGTGTAGAGATCCAGTACTTC. As protein: CSVVGTAGQGVEIQYF. The chain carries TRBV29-1 and TRBJ2-5; 8 bases are a match to TRBD1. Germline values: CDR1 SQVTM, CDR2 ANQGSEA. CDR3 length: 16 residues.

The chain employs TRBV20-1 and TRBJ2-3, with TRBD2 identical over 7 bases. J was trimmed by 0 bases and V by 1 base; bases with no gene match: 4. CDR1 DFQATT and CDR2 SNEGSKA come from the germline V gene (reference sequence). CDR3 length: 15 amino acids. In nucleotides, the CDR3 is TGCAGTGCTAGAGCAAGCGGGACTAGCACAGATACGCAGTATTTT. The encoded protein is CSARASGTSTDTQYF.

This chain links TRBV27 with TRBJ2-7, with 7 nucleotides matching TRBD2. The CDR3 sequence is 17 residues long. Germline CDR1 is MNHEY and CDR2 is SMNVEV (reference sequence). With 5 bases clipped from V and 7 bases from J, the junction kept 20 bases outside the gene matches. The CDR3 is CASSGRLAAVSYNEQYF. As DNA, the CDR3 is TGTGCCAGCAGTGGCCGGCTAGCGGCAGTCTCCTACAATGAGCAGTACTTC.

This sequence joins TRBV15 and TRBJ2-4, with 7 bases identical to TRBD1. The tail of the sequence fits TRBJ2-7 better, so the J call may be wrong. Germline-derived CDR1 and CDR2 are LNHNV and YYDKDF (reference sequence). The CDR3 is made up of 15 amino acids. The CDR3 DNA reads as TGTGCCACCAGCAGAGGGGTACAGGGGATCCACGAGCAGTACTTC. Its protein product is CATSRGVQGIHEQYF.